This T cell receptor beta chain originates from a study of T cells in Graves' hyperthyroidism and ophthalmopathy. In germline, CDR1 is MDHEN, CDR2 SYDVKM. The CDR3 length is 11 residues. V lost 3 bases and J lost 11, with 10 bases in between. This clonotype has ten or more counts. The CDR3 regions of TCR beta were amplified from RNA transcripts. The study used the HTBI primer set for a first-round RT-PCR of the TCR CDR3. From the multiplex PCR reads, TCRdb called clonotypes with MiXCR, one entry per CDR3 protein. The table includes about 600,000 distinct CDR3 sequences, more than 14% detected once. This clonotype originated in a woman in her forties or fifties with Graves' ophthalmopathy. The chain carries TRBV28 and TRBJ1-1; D not certain. Material for sequencing was blood. Here the CDR3 DNA reads TGTGCCAGCAGTTTGACGAATGGGGCTTTCTTT. Translation: CASSLTNGAFF.